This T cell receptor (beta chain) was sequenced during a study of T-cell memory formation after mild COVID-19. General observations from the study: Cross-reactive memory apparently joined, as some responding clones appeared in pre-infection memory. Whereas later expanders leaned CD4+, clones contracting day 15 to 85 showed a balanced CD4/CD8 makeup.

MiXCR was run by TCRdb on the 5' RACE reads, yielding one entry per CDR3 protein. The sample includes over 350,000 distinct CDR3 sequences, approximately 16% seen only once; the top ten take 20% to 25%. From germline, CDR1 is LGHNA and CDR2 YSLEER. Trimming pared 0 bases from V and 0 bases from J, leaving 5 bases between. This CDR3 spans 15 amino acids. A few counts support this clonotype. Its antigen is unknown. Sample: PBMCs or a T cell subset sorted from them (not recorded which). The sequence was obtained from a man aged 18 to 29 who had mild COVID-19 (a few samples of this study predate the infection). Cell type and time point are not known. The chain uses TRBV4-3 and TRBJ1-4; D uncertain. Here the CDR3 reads CASSQDYATNEKLFF. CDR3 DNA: TGCGCCAGCAGCCAAGATTACGCAACTAATGAAAAACTGTTTTTT.